This T cell receptor beta chain was found in a study of T-cell memory formation after mild COVID-19. Study results and caveats: Whether second-wave clones peaking at day 37 were SARS-CoV-2 specific went unconfirmed.

Germline-derived CDR1 and CDR2 are ENHRY and SYGVKD. This CDR3 spans 14 amino acids. V dropped 7 bases and J dropped 2 bases, with 13 bases sitting between them. This clonotype was recorded a few times. Its antigen is not known. TCRdb analysed the 5' RACE reads with MiXCR anew, one entry per CDR3 protein. Of more than 75,000 distinct CDR3 sequences in the sample, approximately 15% were seen once. V is TRBV10-3 and J is TRBJ2-3; D perhaps matches TRBD1 (5 bases). Sequenced sample: PBMCs or a T cell subset sorted from them (not recorded which). This TCR came from an adult woman who had mild COVID-19 (a few samples of this study predate the infection). Cell type and time point are not known. CDR3 loop: CAITRQFHTDTQYF. CDR3 in DNA: TGTGCCATCACAAGACAGTTCCACACAGATACGCAGTATTTT.